The 5 T cell receptor beta chains given below trace back to one sample, sequenced in a study of OX40 agonist ivuxolimab in advanced cancers. Assay: immunoSEQ multiplex PCR; the TCRdb copy retains only in-frame clones and omits some. The sample has 65,000 to 95,000 clones, about 92% seen once; the top ten hold about 0.3%. Sequenced here: CD4+ or CD8+ T cells sorted from blood, sampled in a trial of the OX40 agonist ivuxolimab. The receptors here all came from an adult with an advanced solid tumor such as melanoma, head and neck, liver or kidney cancer.

To note about this clone: One end of the junction fails to match germline, which may point to a read error. The chain joins TRBV5-4 to TRBJ2-1; 10 bases are a match to TRBD2. The CDR3 runs 17 residues. CDR1 and CDR2 (germline): SGHNT, YYREEE (reference sequence). CDR3 protein: CASSLVLLAGPYSEQFF. CDR3 coding DNA: TGTGCCAGCAGCTTGGTACTACTAGCGGGGCCGTACAGTGAGCAGTTCTTC.

This chain connects TRBV27 to TRBJ1-6; TRBD1 agrees at 8 bases. Germline V gene sequence: CDR1 MNHEY, CDR2 SMNVEV (reference sequence). This CDR3 has 14 amino acids. V was pared by 6 bases and J by 8 bases, with 6 bases of the junction left unmatched. This CDR3 is CASSVQGAHSPLHF. For the CDR3, the DNA is TGTGCCAGCAGCGTCCAGGGGGCGCATTCACCCCTCCACTTT.

CDR3 loop: CASSLHGSTNSPLHF. For the CDR3, the DNA is TGTGCCAGCAGCCTCCACGGGTCGACTAATTCACCCCTCCACTTT. The chain employs TRBV13 and TRBJ1-6; no clear D gene. V lost 5 bases, J lost 6 bases, and 14 bases lay in between. This CDR3 spans 15 amino acids. Germline V lookup: CDR1 PRHDT, CDR2 FYEKMQ (reference sequence).

This sequence joins TRBV5-4 and TRBJ2-5; D might be TRBD1 (6 bases). The V gene's germline CDR1 is SGHNT and CDR2 YYREEE (reference sequence). The V end lost 4 bases, the J end lost 3 bases, and 10 bases lay between the germline ends. This CDR3 has 13 amino acids. CDR3 DNA sequence: TGTGCCAGCAGCCTCAGGGGCGAAGAGACCCAGTACTTC. Its protein product is CASSLRGEETQYF.

V gene TRBV19 combines with J gene TRBJ1-1; TRBD1 might be the D (6 bases). V lost 4 bases and J 4 bases, leaving 19 bases between the germline ends. The germline gives CDR1 LNHDA, CDR2 SQIVND (reference sequence). This CDR3 comprises 16 residues. CDR3 protein: CASSKQARKGGTEAFF. As DNA, the CDR3 is TGTGCCAGTAGTAAGCAGGCACGCAAGGGGGGCACTGAAGCTTTCTTT.